This entry features one TCR beta chain sequence. The data were produced by immunoSEQ multiplex PCR, yet TCRdb's version contains in-frame clones alone and is incomplete. The sample has more than 70,000 clones; around nine tenths are singletons. This sample stems from a study of blood T cell repertoires in COVID-19. CDR1 and CDR2 from the germline V gene are MDHEN and SYDVKM. The CDR3 spans 12 residues. V lost 6 bases and J 6 bases, leaving 11 bases between the germline ends. The V gene is TRBV28, the J gene TRBJ1-2; D not certain. The TCR was taken from a woman aged 80 or older with acute or convalescent COVID-19. Sequencing was carried out using peripheral blood. This CDR3 reads CASSLGWDGYTF. The CDR3 DNA sequence: TGTGCCAGCAGCCTCGGGTGGGATGGCTACACCTTC.